Listed here is a single T cell receptor beta chain. Losses at the gene ends were 1 base for V and 1 base for J; bases not matched to a gene: 5. The CDR3 loop spans 16 amino acids. The germline V gene encodes CDR1 SEHNR and CDR2 FQNEAQ (reference sequence). Authors' processing steps: Amplification from reference gene primers served as the basis for estimated nucleated cell counts. Profiled with immunoSEQ multiplex PCR; TCRdb holds only in-frame clones, not every one. That table is the source of V, J and clone size, and D and trimming were worked out from the DNA. The table includes around 300,000 clones, approximately 89% detected once. These data belong to a study of blood T cell repertoires in COVID-19.

Source material: PBMCs or T cells enriched from blood (not recorded which). The chain employs TRBV7-9 and TRBJ2-5; TRBD1 aligns across 8 bases. This TCR came from a man aged 25-45 years who had recovered from COVID-19. DNA of the CDR3: TGTGCCAGCAGCTTAGGAAGGGACAGGCTCCAAGAGACCCAGTACTTC. Translating gives CASSLGRDRLQETQYF.